Listed below are T cell receptor beta chains from one sample, sequenced in a study of shared clonotypes between healthy human individuals. This table comes from immunoSEQ multiplex PCR, and its TCRdb copy is limited to in-frame clones, with some not included. This repertoire shows over 850,000 clones, around 78% found once; its top ten account for roughly 0.61%. Material for sequencing was memory CD4+ T cells from PBMCs. Receptors were obtained from a man aged 18-30 years in good health. Some clones in this sample may be carry-over from other donors' samples. Each CDR3 is given with its conserved first and last residue. The D gene is left open where the match is weak. Rows may omit the clone size; those that give it use once, few, many or a size class.

TRBV7-2	TRBJ2-7	.	TRBD2	CASSLDRGERDF	TGTGCCAGCAGCTTAGATCGGGGGGAGCGCGACTTC
TRBV7-9	TRBJ2-2	.	.	CASSPMGLFSAGELFF	TGTGCCAGCAGCCCAATGGGACTCTTCTCCGCCGGGGAGCTGTTTTTT
TRBV29-1	TRBJ2-7	.	TRBD2	CSVEGLAGPEQYF	TGCAGCGTTGAAGGACTAGCGGGACCCGAGCAGTACTTC
TRBV5-1	TRBJ1-1	.	.	CASSLVYGGDTEAFF	TGCGCCAGCAGCTTGGTTTACGGGGGGGACACTGAAGCTTTCTTT
TRBV27	TRBJ2-7	.	TRBD1	CASRSRDSHYEQYF	TGTGCCAGCAGATCCCGGGACAGCCACTACGAGCAGTACTTC
TRBV4-2	TRBJ2-1	.	.	CASSQRWTGGQRSNEQFF	TGTGCCAGCAGCCAGCGGTGGACGGGGGGACAGAGGAGCAATGAGCAGTTCTTC
TRBV2	TRBJ2-3	many	.	CASTYLVLADTQYF	TGTGCCAGCACCTACTTGGTTTTGGCAGATACGCAGTATTTT
TRBV6-1	TRBJ1-5	few	TRBD1	CASSDLSGGSNQPQHF	TGTGCCAGCAGTGACCTATCAGGGGGAAGCAATCAGCCCCAGCATTTT
TRBV28	TRBJ1-1	.	.	CASSLLGGRTEAFF	TGTGCCAGCAGTTTATTGGGGGGGCGGACTGAAGCTTTCTTT
TRBV6-5	TRBJ2-3	.	.	CASKSTTDTQYF	TGTGCCAGCAAATCGACCACAGATACGCAGTATTTT
TRBV28	TRBJ2-7	once	.	CASSPHSYEQYF	TGTGCCAGCAGTCCCCATAGTTACGAGCAGTACTTC
TRBV19	TRBJ2-1	.	.	CASTTREAGNYNEQFF	TGTGCCAGTACTACCCGAGAGGCGGGAAACTACAATGAGCAGTTCTTC
TRBV7-3	TRBJ2-3	.	.	CASSPLEGPLADTQYF	TGTGCCAGCAGCCCCCTTGAGGGGCCCCTCGCAGATACGCAGTATTTT
TRBV5-1	TRBJ2-3	.	.	CASSRSGQGGTDTQYF	TGCGCCAGCAGCCGTTCCGGGCAGGGAGGTACAGATACGCAGTATTTT
TRBV5-1	TRBJ2-1	.	.	CASSLDPLGGNEQFF	TGCGCCAGCAGCTTGGATCCTCTGGGAGGAAATGAGCAGTTCTTC
TRBV7-6	TRBJ1-4	.	TRBD1	CASSSGQFNEKLFF	TGTGCCAGCAGCTCGGGACAGTTTAATGAAAAACTGTTTTTT
TRBV5-1	TRBJ1-4	once	.	CASSEGARGVEKLFF	TGCGCCAGCAGCGAGGGCGCCAGGGGCGTAGAAAAACTGTTTTTT
TRBV18	TRBJ2-1	.	.	CASSVINEQFF	TGTGCCAGCTCAGTGATCAATGAGCAGTTCTTC
TRBV15	TRBJ2-2	.	.	CATSIRLGELFF	TGTGCCACCAGCATTCGACTCGGGGAGCTGTTTTTT
TRBV5-1	TRBJ1-4	.	.	CASSLVGGSDEKLFF	TGCGCCAGCAGCTTGGTAGGAGGCTCGGATGAAAAACTGTTTTTT
TRBV28	TRBJ2-1	.	TRBD2	CASSLPSGGYEQFF	TGTGCCAGCAGTCTACCCAGCGGGGGATATGAGCAGTTCTTC
TRBV2	TRBJ2-7	.	.	CASSKSPYEQYF	TGTGCCAGCAGTAAATCCCCCTACGAGCAGTACTTC
TRBV7-9	TRBJ1-5	.	.	CASSLGVPGTPLDF	TGTGCCAGCAGCTTAGGCGTTCCCGGGACACCCTTGGATTTT
TRBV5-1	TRBJ2-1	.	.	CASSSLISAPEQFF	TGCGCCAGCAGCTCTTTAATCTCGGCCCCCGAGCAGTTCTTC
TRBV5-4	TRBJ1-2	.	TRBD1	CASSAGTGVGFYGYTF	TGTGCCAGCAGCGCAGGGACAGGGGTCGGTTTCTATGGCTACACCTTC
TRBV5-1	TRBJ1-3	.	TRBD1	CASSPSTGAGNTIYF	TGCGCCAGCAGCCCTTCGACAGGGGCCGGAAACACCATATATTTT
TRBV5-1	TRBJ2-3	once	TRBD2	CASSLAGLAGGRVTDTQYF	TGCGCCAGCAGCTTGGCAGGGCTAGCGGGAGGTAGAGTCACAGATACGCAGTATTTT
TRBV7-2	TRBJ1-5	.	.	CASSRASGLGQPQHF	TGTGCCAGCAGCCGCGCATCGGGCCTAGGGCAGCCCCAGCATTTT
TRBV7-2	TRBJ1-2	once	TRBD1	CASSLQGGANYGYTF	TGTGCCAGCAGCCTTCAGGGGGGTGCCAACTATGGCTACACCTTC
TRBV6-5	TRBJ2-7	.	.	CASSYSFTDPAEQYF	TGTGCCAGCAGTTACTCGTTTACCGACCCGGCCGAGCAGTACTTC
TRBV7-2	TRBJ2-2	.	.	CASSLIRDTGELFF	TGTGCCAGCAGCTTAATCCGCGACACCGGGGAGCTGTTTTTT
TRBV29-1	TRBJ2-6	.	.	CSVHGGTGANVLTF	TGCAGCGTTCATGGGGGGACTGGGGCCAACGTCCTGACTTTC
TRBV11-2	TRBJ2-5	once	TRBD2	CASSLSLGGETQYF	TGTGCCAGCAGCTTATCGTTGGGAGGGGAGACCCAGTACTTC
TRBV7-9	TRBJ1-1	.	TRBD1	CASSPGTGANMNTEAFF	TGTGCCAGCAGTCCCGGGACAGGGGCCAATATGAACACTGAAGCTTTCTTT
TRBV28	TRBJ1-6	once	TRBD1	CATMDRNNSPLHF	TGTGCCACAATGGACAGGAATAATTCACCCCTCCACTTT
TRBV9	TRBJ1-2	.	TRBD1	CASSLGQGMVRHGYTF	TGTGCCAGCAGCTTAGGACAGGGAATGGTTAGACATGGCTACACCTTC
TRBV5-1	TRBJ1-4	.	.	CASSLSGTTNEKLFF	TGCGCCAGCAGCTTGTCAGGTACAACTAATGAAAAACTGTTTTTT
TRBV11-3	TRBJ2-3	.	TRBD2	CASSLGSSGRAIGTDTQYF	TGTGCCAGCAGCTTAGGATCTAGCGGGAGGGCCATAGGAACAGATACGCAGTATTTT
TRBV5-1	TRBJ1-1	.	.	CASSIRLKTEAFF	TGCGCCAGCAGCATCCGACTTAAGACAGAAGCTTTCTTT
TRBV7-3	TRBJ2-2	.	TRBD2	CASSLKPSGRTNTGELFF	TGTGCCAGCAGCTTAAAACCTAGCGGGAGGACGAACACCGGGGAGCTGTTTTTT
TRBV19	TRBJ2-7	few	.	CASSIRLVGGYEQYF	TGTGCCAGTAGCATCCGACTAGTCGGGGGCTACGAGCAGTACTTC
TRBV7-2	TRBJ2-2	many	.	CASSSDGLLVRTGELFF	TGTGCCAGCAGCTCCGATGGTCTGTTAGTTCGGACCGGGGAGCTGTTTTTT
TRBV28	TRBJ2-1	.	.	CASSPGPRGGYNEQFF	TGTGCCAGCAGCCCGGGCCCGAGGGGGGGTTACAATGAGCAGTTCTTC
TRBV28	TRBJ2-1	.	.	CASCSGTLPRYNEQFF	TGTGCCAGCTGCTCTGGGACACTGCCGCGCTACAATGAGCAGTTCTTC